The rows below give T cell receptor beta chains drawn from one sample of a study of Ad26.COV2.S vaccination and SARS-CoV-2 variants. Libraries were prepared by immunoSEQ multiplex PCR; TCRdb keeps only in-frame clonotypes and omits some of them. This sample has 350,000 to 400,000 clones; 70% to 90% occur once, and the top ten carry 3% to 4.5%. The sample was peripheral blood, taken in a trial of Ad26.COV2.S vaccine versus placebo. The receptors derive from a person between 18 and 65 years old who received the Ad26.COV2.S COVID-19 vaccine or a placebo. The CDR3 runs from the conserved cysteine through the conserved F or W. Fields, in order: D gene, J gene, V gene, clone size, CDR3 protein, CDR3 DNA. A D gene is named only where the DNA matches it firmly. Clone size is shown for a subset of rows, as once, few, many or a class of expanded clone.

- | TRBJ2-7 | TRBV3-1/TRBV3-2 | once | CASSLTTAEQYF | TGTGCCAGCAGTCTCACAACGGCGGAGCAGTACTTC
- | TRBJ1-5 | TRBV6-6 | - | CASNRPGENQPQHF | TGTGCCAGCAACCGACCCGGGGAAAACCAGCCCCAGCATTTT
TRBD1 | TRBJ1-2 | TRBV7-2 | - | CASSLDRGGLFYGYTF | TGTGCCAGCAGCCTTGACAGGGGGGGTCTTTTCTATGGCTACACCTTC
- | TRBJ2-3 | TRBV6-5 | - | CASSRRGETDTQYF | TGTGCCAGCAGCCGCCGAGGTGAGACAGATACGCAGTATTTT
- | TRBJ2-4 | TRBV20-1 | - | CSAEDYNIQYF | TGCAGTGCAGAGGACTACAACATTCAGTACTTC
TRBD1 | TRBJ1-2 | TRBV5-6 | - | CASSMTGGAKGYTF | TGTGCCAGCAGCATGACAGGGGGCGCGAAGGGCTACACCTTC
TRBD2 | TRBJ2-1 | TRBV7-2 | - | CASSPQAGGFYNEQFF | TGTGCCAGCAGCCCGCAAGCGGGGGGATTCTACAATGAGCAGTTCTTC
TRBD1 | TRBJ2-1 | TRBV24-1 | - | CATSDYQGAAENEQFF | TGTGCCACCAGTGATTACCAGGGGGCTGCGGAGAATGAGCAGTTCTTC
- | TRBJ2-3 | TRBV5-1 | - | CASTNPTRADTQYF | TGCGCCAGCACAAACCCTACCCGAGCAGATACGCAGTATTTT
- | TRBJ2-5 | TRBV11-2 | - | CASSLDRNRETQYF | TGTGCCAGCAGCTTAGATAGGAATCGAGAGACCCAGTACTTC
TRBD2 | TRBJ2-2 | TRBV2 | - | CASSEAHSGGAGELFF | TGTGCCAGCAGTGAAGCACATAGCGGGGGGGCCGGGGAGCTGTTTTTT
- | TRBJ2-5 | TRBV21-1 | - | CASSPPASGNYQETQYF | TGTGCCAGCAGCCCCCCCGCTAGCGGGAACTACCAAGAGACCCAGTACTTC
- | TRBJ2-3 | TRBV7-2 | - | CASSSPGTDTQYF | TGTGCCAGCAGCTCTCCGGGAACAGATACGCAGTATTTT
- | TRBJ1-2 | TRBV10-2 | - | CASSEASYGYTF | TGCGCCAGCAGTGAGGCCAGTTATGGCTACACCTTC
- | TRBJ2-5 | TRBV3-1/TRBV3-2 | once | CASSQDVEQETQYF | TGTGCCAGCAGCCAAGACGTGGAGCAAGAGACCCAGTACTTC
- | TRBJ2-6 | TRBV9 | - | CASSALTGSGANVLTF | TGTGCCAGCAGCGCCCTTACAGGCTCTGGGGCCAACGTCCTGACTTTC
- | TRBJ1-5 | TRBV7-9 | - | CASSTNGDQPQHF | TGTGCCAGCAGCACAAACGGCGATCAGCCCCAGCATTTT
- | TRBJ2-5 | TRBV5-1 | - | CASSPYGGRMETQYF | TGCGCCAGCAGCCCGTATGGGGGGAGGATGGAGACCCAGTACTTC
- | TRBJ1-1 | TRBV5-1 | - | CASSSSMNTEAFF | TGCGCCAGCAGCTCGAGTATGAACACTGAAGCTTTCTTT
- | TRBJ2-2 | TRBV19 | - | CASMVAASNTGELFF | TGTGCCAGTATGGTAGCAGCCTCGAACACCGGGGAGCTGTTTTTT
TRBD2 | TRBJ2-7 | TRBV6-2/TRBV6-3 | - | CASSYSMTSGPYEQYF | TGTGCCAGCAGTTACTCGATGACTAGCGGGCCCTACGAGCAGTACTTC
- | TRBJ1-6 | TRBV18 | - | CASSPQTGFDSPLHF | TGTGCCAGCTCACCGCAAACAGGGTTTGATTCACCCCTCCACTTT
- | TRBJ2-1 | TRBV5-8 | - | CASSLGGLNEQFF | TGTGCCAGCAGCTTGGGAGGGTTAAATGAGCAGTTCTTC
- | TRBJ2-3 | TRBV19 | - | CASSMFHLLFSTDTQYF | TGTGCCAGTAGTATGTTTCACCTGCTATTTAGCACAGATACGCAGTATTTT
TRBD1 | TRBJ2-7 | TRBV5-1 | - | CASSYGTGSYEQYF | TGCGCCAGCAGCTACGGGACAGGATCCTACGAGCAGTACTTC
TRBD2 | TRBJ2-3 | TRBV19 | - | CASSTPGLATDTQYF | TGTGCCAGTAGTACGCCGGGACTAGCAACAGATACGCAGTATTTT